This T cell receptor beta chain was recovered during a study of vaccination effects on CD4 cells after COVID-19. Notes on the study in general: Marked clonal contraction was seen in infection- and vaccine-induced clones late after vaccination.

Regarding this clone: Its target is unknown.

Some clones are missing from TCRdb's copy, which holds only in-frame ones; the method was immunoSEQ multiplex PCR. The table shows under 55,000 clones, with 75% to 85% occurring only once. Peptide-pool stimulation followed by sequencing identified expanded antigen-specific CD4+ clonotypes in the ViraFEST assay. Upon completion of about eleven days in culture, CD4+ T cells were isolated. Each vaccine recipient was nucleocapsid antibody negative and had no prior SARS-CoV-2 infection. The sample was CD4+ T cells from PBMCs cultured with HCoV-OC43 spike peptides, taken before COVID-19 vaccination. Regarding subset: HCoV-OC43 spike overlapping peptide pool stimulation. This sequence originates from a human donor who received a COVID-19 vaccine.

CDR3 nucleotide sequence: TGTGCCAGCAGCCCCATCCTTGGGGCCTACGAGCAGTACGTC. It specifies CASSPILGAYEQYV. The chain joins TRBV6-2 or TRBV6-3 to TRBJ2-7; D call uncertain. Deletions cut 6 bases from V and 2 bases from J, with 14 bases between. The CDR3 runs 14 residues. CDR1 is MNHEY, CDR2 SVGEGT, per germline.